This TCR beta chain comes out of a study of glioma-infiltrating T cells after dendritic cell vaccination. Sequencing used immunoSEQ multiplex PCR; TCRdb keeps in-frame clones, though not all of them. The sample includes approximately 99,000 clones, around 80% of them seen just once. The time point here: after dendritic cell vaccination, including at tumor progression/relapse. This receptor was identified in a human donor with glioblastoma. The sample was blood, taken after dendritic cell vaccination.

The chain's CDR3 is CASSYTGHSYEQYF. CDR3 bases: TGTGCCAGCAGCTACACAGGCCATTCCTACGAGCAGTACTTC. The chain combines TRBV13 with TRBJ2-7, with D maybe TRBD1 (5 bases). CDR1 and CDR2 (germline): PRHDT, FYEKMQ (reference sequence). This CDR3 region has 14 residues. The V and J ends lost 4 bases and 1 base respectively, with 11 bases between them.